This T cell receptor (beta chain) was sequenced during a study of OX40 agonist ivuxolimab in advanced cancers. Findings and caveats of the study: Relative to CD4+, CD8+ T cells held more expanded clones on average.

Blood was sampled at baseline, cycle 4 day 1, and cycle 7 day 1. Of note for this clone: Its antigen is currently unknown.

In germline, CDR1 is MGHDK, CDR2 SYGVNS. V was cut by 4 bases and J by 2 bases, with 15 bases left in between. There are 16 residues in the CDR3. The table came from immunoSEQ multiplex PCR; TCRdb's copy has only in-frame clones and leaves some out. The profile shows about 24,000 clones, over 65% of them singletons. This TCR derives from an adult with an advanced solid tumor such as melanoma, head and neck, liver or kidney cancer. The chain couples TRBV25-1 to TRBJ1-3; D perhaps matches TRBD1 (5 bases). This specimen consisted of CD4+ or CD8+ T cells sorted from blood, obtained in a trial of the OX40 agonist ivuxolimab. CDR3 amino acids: CASSVDRTPPGNTIYF. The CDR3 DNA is TGTGCCAGCAGTGTAGACAGAACCCCTCCTGGAAACACCATATATTTT.